The T cell receptor beta chain under discussion was sequenced for a study of shared clonotypes between healthy human individuals. Researchers sequenced unsorted PBMC DNA using ten immunoSEQ deep assay plates. Only in-frame clones appear in the TCRdb table, and some are missing; sequencing was by immunoSEQ multiplex PCR. The sample holds about 480,000 clones, nearly 80% seen once. Trimming at V came to 2 bases and at J to 8 bases, leaving 11 bases not matched to a gene. Germline lookup yields CDR1 MNHEY and CDR2 SVGAGI. This CDR3 comprises 16 residues. About this clone itself: Antigen specificity is unknown.

Notes on the study in general: Donor clonotype sharing was expected to depend on sequencing depth.

The chain employs TRBV6-5 and TRBJ2-7; TRBD1 aligns across 11 bases. The sequencing sample was made of PBMCs. The TCR originated in a woman aged 40 to 50 in good health. Some clones in this sample may be carry-over from other donors' samples. The chain's CDR3 is CASSYPSRDRGGQQYF. The CDR3 DNA reads as TGTGCCAGCAGTTACCCCTCCCGGGACAGGGGGGGACAGCAGTACTTC.